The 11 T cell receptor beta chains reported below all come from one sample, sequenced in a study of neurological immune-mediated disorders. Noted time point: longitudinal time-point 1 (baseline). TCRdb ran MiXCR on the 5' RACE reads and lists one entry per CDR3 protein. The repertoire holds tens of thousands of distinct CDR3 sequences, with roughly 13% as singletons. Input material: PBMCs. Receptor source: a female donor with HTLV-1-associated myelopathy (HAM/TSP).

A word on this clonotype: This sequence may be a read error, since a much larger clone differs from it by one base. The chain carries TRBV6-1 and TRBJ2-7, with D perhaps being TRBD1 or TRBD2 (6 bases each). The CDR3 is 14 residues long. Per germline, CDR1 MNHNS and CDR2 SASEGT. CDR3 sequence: CASSWGDTSHEQYF. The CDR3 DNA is TGTGCCAGCTCCTGGGGGGACACCTCCCACGAGCAGTACTTC.

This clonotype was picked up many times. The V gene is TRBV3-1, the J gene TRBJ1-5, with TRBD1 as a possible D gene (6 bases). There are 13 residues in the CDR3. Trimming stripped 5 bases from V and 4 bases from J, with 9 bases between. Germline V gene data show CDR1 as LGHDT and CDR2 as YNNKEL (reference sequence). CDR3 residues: CASSGTFNQPQHF. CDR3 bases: TGTGCCAGCAGCGGGACATTTAATCAGCCCCAGCATTTT. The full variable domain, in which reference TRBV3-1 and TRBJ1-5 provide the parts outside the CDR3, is DTAVSQTPKYLVTQMGNDKSIKCEQNLGHDTMYWYKQDSKKFLKIMFSYNNKELIINETVPNRFSPKSPDKAHLNLHINSLELGDSAVYFCASSGTFNQPQHFGDGTRLSIL.

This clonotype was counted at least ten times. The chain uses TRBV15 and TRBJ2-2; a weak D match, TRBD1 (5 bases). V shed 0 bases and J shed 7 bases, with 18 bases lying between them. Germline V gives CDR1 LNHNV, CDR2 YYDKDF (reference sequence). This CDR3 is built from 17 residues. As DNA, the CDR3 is TGTGCCACCAGCAGAGATAGGGTCAGGGTGGTTGGCGGGGAGCTGTTTTTT. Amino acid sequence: CATSRDRVRVVGGELFF.

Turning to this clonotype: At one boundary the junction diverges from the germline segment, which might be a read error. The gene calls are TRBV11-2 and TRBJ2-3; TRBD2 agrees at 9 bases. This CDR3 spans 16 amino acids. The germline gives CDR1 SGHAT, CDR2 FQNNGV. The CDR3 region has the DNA TGTGCCAGCAGCCCGGAGAGGGCGGGGGGGCTCGATACGCAGTGTTTT. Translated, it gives CASSPERAGGLDTQCF.

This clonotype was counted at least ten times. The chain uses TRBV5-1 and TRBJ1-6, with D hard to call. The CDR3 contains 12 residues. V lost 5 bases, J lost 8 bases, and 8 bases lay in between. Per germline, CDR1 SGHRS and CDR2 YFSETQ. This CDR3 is CASSVPDSPLHF. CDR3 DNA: TGCGCCAGCAGTGTCCCCGATTCACCCCTCCACTTT. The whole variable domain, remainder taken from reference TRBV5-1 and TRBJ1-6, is KAGVTQTPRYLIKTRGQQVTLSCSPISGHRSVSWYQQTPGQGLQFLFEYFSETQRNKGNFPGRFSGRQFSNSRSEMNVSTLELGDSALYLCASSVPDSPLHFGNGTRLTVT.

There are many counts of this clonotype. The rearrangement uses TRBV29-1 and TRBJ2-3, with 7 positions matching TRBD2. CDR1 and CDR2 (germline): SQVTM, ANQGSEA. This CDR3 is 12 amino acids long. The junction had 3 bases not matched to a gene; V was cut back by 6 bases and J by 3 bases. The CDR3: CSVGGITDTQYF. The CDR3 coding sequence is TGCAGCGTCGGGGGGATAACAGATACGCAGTATTTT.

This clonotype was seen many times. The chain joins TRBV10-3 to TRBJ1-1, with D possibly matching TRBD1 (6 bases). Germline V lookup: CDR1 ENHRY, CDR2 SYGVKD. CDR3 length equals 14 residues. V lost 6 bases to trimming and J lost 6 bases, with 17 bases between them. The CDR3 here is CAISVGQLRSEAFF. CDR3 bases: TGTGCCATCAGCGTAGGACAGCTGAGGTCTGAAGCTTTCTTT.

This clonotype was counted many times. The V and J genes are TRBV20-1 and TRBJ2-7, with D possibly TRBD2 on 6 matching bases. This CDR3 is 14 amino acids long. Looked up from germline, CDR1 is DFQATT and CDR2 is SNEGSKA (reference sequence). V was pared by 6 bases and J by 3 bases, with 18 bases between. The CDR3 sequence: CSAPLTGVYYEQYF. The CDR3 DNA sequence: TGCAGTGCCCCCCTAACGGGGGTGTACTACGAGCAGTACTTC.

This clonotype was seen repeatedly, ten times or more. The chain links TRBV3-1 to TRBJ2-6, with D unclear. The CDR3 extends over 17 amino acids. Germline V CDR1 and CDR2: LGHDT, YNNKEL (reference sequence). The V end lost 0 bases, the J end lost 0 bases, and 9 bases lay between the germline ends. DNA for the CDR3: TGTGCCAGCAGCCAAGACTACCGCGGCTCTGGGGCCAACGTCCTGACTTTC. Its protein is CASSQDYRGSGANVLTF.

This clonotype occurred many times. CDR3 protein: CASSLAGGPSYNEQFF. The DNA for the CDR3 is TGTGCCAGCAGCCTAGCGGGGGGGCCCTCCTACAATGAGCAGTTCTTC. The chain carries TRBV5-6 and TRBJ2-1; 12 bases align to TRBD2. CDR1 is SGHDT and CDR2 is YYEEEE in the germline V gene. J lost 0 bases, V lost 4 bases, and 2 bases had no gene match. The CDR3 has 16 amino acids.

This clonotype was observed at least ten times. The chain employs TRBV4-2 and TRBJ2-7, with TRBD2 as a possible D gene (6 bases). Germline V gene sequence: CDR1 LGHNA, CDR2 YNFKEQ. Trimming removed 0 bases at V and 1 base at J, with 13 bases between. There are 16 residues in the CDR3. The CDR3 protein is CASSQDDGAGSYEQYF. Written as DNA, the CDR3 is TGTGCCAGCAGCCAAGATGACGGGGCGGGGTCCTACGAGCAGTACTTC.